The T cell receptor beta chain described here comes from a study of PD-L1 blockade in urothelial cancer. Across the study: Males with bladder-origin urothelial cancer made up twenty-five of 29 patients. Samples came from 3 weeks, at the second dose, and 6 weeks into treatment. A median roughly 130,000 T cells were found in blood samples.

In germline, CDR1 is MDHEN, CDR2 SYDVKM. The trim removed 7 bases at V and 4 bases at J, leaving 13 bases unmatched. This CDR3 is 18 amino acids long. Measured with immunoSEQ multiplex PCR; TCRdb has only the in-frame clones, and not every one. Of 49,000 or so clones in the sample, more than 65% are singletons; the top ten hold 10%. The time point is: pretreatment peripheral blood. Enrolled patients showed locally advanced or metastatic urothelial carcinoma. This clone was found once. The J gene is TRBJ2-7, the V gene TRBV28; TRBD2 matches 16 bases. The specimen was PBMCs, collected around atezolizumab (anti-PD-L1) treatment. The TCR sequence derives from a man aged 70 or older with urothelial cancer. The CDR3 region has the DNA TGTGCCAGCACCGCCGCCGGGACTAGCGGGAGGGCCGCTTACGAGCAGTACTTC. It codes for CASTAAGTSGRAAYEQYF. Complete variable domain (other parts from reference TRBV28 and TRBJ2-7): DVKVTQSSRYLVKRTGEKVFLECVQDMDHENMFWYRQDPGLGLRLIYFSYDVKMKEKGDIPEGYSVSREKKERFSLILESASTNQTSMYLCASTAAGTSGRAAYEQYFGPGTRLTVT.